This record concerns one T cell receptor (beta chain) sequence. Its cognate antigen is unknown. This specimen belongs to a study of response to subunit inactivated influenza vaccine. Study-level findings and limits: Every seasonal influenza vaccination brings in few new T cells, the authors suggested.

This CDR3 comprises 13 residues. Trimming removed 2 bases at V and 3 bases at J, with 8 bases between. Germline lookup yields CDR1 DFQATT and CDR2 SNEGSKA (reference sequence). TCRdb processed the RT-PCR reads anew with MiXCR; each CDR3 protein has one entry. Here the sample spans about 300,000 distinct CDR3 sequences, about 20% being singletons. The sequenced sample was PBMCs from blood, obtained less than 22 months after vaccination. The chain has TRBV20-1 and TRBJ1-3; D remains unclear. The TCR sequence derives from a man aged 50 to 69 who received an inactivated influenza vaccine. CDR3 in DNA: TGCAGTGCTAGACGCGGGGATGGAAACACCATATATTTT. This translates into CSARRGDGNTIYF.